This TCR beta chain stems from a study of CD8 T cells in Susac syndrome. Study-level points and caveats: The study acknowledged a relatively small number of individuals in its TCR sequencing and HLA analysis.

CD8+ and CD4+ T cells taken from blood had their TCR beta sequenced. Negative isolation was applied to CD8+ and CD4+ T cells, and FACS enrichment was applied to TEMRA cells. A quantity of about 0.5 to 1 ug RNA underwent reverse transcription using random hexamers. MiXCR, applied by TCRdb to the immunoSEQ multiplex PCR reads, yields one record per CDR3 protein. The data hold around 180,000 distinct CDR3 sequences, with 95% observed a single time. This clonotype was seen a single time. What it recognizes is unknown. Specimen: CD8+ T cells from PBMCs. The TCR sequence derives from a human donor with multiple sclerosis.

CDR3 protein: CASNSRGNGGYTF. CDR3 DNA: TGTGCCAGCAACTCCAGGGGGAATGGGGGCTACACCTTC. The chain is built from TRBV9 and TRBJ1-2, with 7 bases that match TRBD1. Germline V gene sequence: CDR1 SGDLS, CDR2 YYNGEE. The CDR3 length is 13 residues. The trim removed 6 bases at V and 8 bases at J, leaving 10 bases unmatched. The entire variable domain, with the rest obtained from reference TRBV9 and TRBJ1-2, is as follows: DSGVTQTPKHLITATGQRVTLRCSPRSGDLSVYWYQQSLDQGLQFLIQYYNGEERAKGNILERFSAQQFPDLHSELNLSSLELGDSALYFCASNSRGNGGYTFGSGTRLTVV.